The 18 T cell receptor beta chains listed next were all sequenced from one sample in a study of OX40 agonist ivuxolimab in advanced cancers. The method was immunoSEQ multiplex PCR; TCRdb's version includes in-frame clones alone and lacks a portion of them. The data show approximately 75,000 clones, roughly 80% seen once. The sequencing here drew on CD4+ or CD8+ T cells sorted from blood, taken in a trial of the OX40 agonist ivuxolimab. Every receptor here comes from an adult with an advanced solid tumor such as melanoma, head and neck, liver or kidney cancer.

V gene TRBV27 combines with J gene TRBJ2-7; 10 nucleotides agree with TRBD1. The CDR3 length is 15 residues. In germline, CDR1 is MNHEY, CDR2 SMNVEV (reference sequence). V shed 2 bases, J shed 2 bases, and the junction held 3 bases outside the gene matches. CDR3 nucleotide sequence: TGTGCCAGCAGTTTAAGGACAGGGGGGGCCTACGAGCAGTACTTC. Protein: CASSLRTGGAYEQYF.

This clone was counted a few times. The V call is TRBV27, the J call TRBJ1-1, with D possibly TRBD1 on 6 matching bases. With 6 bases removed from V and 1 base from J, the gap between germline ends came to 12 bases. CDR1 is MNHEY and CDR2 is SMNVEV in the germline V gene (reference sequence). The CDR3 is 14 amino acids. CDR3 region: CASSRGAPNTEAFF. CDR3 in DNA: TGTGCCAGCAGCCGGGGGGCGCCGAACACTGAAGCTTTCTTT.

The chain is built from TRBV7-6 and TRBJ2-2; the D gene is possibly TRBD1 (5 bases). Germline CDR1 SGHVS, CDR2 FNYEAQ. Trimming removed 5 bases from V and 0 bases from J, with 10 bases in between. The CDR3 loop spans 15 amino acids. The CDR3, as DNA: TGTGCCAGCAGCCCGGACATATCGAACACCGGGGAGCTGTTTTTT. Translating it yields CASSPDISNTGELFF.

CDR3 sequence reads: CASSTRQGAPVTEAFF. In nucleotides, the CDR3 is TGCGCCAGCAGCACCCGACAGGGGGCGCCGGTCACTGAAGCTTTCTTT. This chain joins TRBV5-1 and TRBJ1-1; 10 bases match TRBD1. The CDR3 is made up of 16 amino acids. V lost 4 bases to trimming and J lost 4 bases; unmatched junction nucleotides: 10. Germline values: CDR1 SGHRS, CDR2 YFSETQ.

The chain joins TRBV30 to TRBJ1-3, with 10 positions matching TRBD1. The ends lost 4 bases at V and 3 bases at J; junction bases unmatched: 6. The length of the CDR3 is 15 residues. CDR1 and CDR2 (germline): GTSNPN, SVGIG (reference sequence). CDR3 amino acids: CAWIPDRGGGNTIYF. In DNA, the CDR3 is TGTGCCTGGATCCCGGACAGGGGGGGTGGAAACACCATATATTTT.

This clone was seen a few times. The chain employs TRBV2 and TRBJ1-5, with a tentative D call TRBD1 (5 bases). This CDR3 comprises 16 residues. The V gene's germline CDR1 is SNHLY and CDR2 FYNNEI. Between the trimmed V and J ends, which lost 2 bases and 6 bases, there was a span of 17 bases. The CDR3 here is CASSERGVMVGQPQHF. The CDR3 DNA follows: TGTGCCAGCAGTGAACGGGGGGTAATGGTCGGTCAGCCCCAGCATTTT. Full variable domain (missing parts from reference TRBV2 and TRBJ1-5): EPEVTQTPSHQVTQMGQEVILRCVPISNHLYFYWYRQILGQKVEFLVSFYNNEISEKSEIFDDQFSVERPDGSNFTLKIRSTKLEDSAMYFCASSERGVMVGQPQHFGDGTRLSIL.

The genes are TRBV11-2 and TRBJ1-5, with D uncertain. The CDR3 extends over 16 amino acids. CDR1 is SGHAT and CDR2 is FQNNGV in the germline V gene. V was clipped by 5 bases and J by 0 bases, with 14 bases between them. The CDR3 loop reads CASSPRHGSSNQPQHF. In DNA form, the CDR3 reads TGTGCCAGCAGCCCGCGACACGGCTCTAGCAATCAGCCCCAGCATTTT.

The gene calls are TRBV6-5 and TRBJ2-7, with a possible D match to TRBD1 (5 bases). With 2 bases removed from V and 2 bases from J, the gap between germline ends came to 10 bases. This CDR3 has 14 residues. Germline-derived CDR1 and CDR2 are MNHEY and SVGAGI. For the CDR3, the DNA is TGTGCCAGCAGTTACGGTAGGGGTCCCTACGAGCAGTACTTC. This encodes CASSYGRGPYEQYF.

The chain couples TRBV11-3 to TRBJ1-1; unclear D gene. The V and J ends lost 5 bases and 3 bases respectively, with 10 bases between them. Germline V gives CDR1 SGHNT, CDR2 YENEEA. This CDR3 contains 13 residues. In DNA form, the CDR3 reads TGTGCCAGCAGCCTAAGGCGAGACACTGAAGCTTTCTTT. Translating gives CASSLRRDTEAFF.

V gene TRBV2 combines with J gene TRBJ2-7; D remains unclear. Germline V gene lookup returns CDR1 SNHLY and CDR2 FYNNEI. This CDR3 has 12 amino acids. Trimming shortened V by 3 bases and J by 2 bases, and 5 bases separated the two germline ends. The CDR3: CASSDETYEQYF. DNA of the CDR3: TGTGCCAGCAGTGACGAAACCTACGAGCAGTACTTC.

This clone showed up just once. The chain uses TRBV11-3 and TRBJ2-2; no clear D. V lost 5 bases, J lost 4 bases, and 5 bases lay in between. Germline V gene data show CDR1 as SGHNT and CDR2 as YENEEA. This CDR3 has 12 amino acids. For the CDR3, the DNA is TGTGCCAGCAGCCCCCCCACCGGGGAGCTGTTTTTT. This sequence encodes CASSPPTGELFF. The entire variable domain, with the rest obtained from reference TRBV11-3 and TRBJ2-2, is as follows: EAGVVQSPRYKIIEKKQPVAFWCNPISGHNTLYWYLQNLGQGPELLIRYENEEAVDDSQLPKDRFSAERLKGVDSTLKIQPAELGDSAVYLCASSPPTGELFFGEGSRLTVL.

In its sample, this clone was seen a few times. The CDR3 coding sequence is TGTGCCAGCAGTTCCCGTGGGCCTGGGTGGGAGACCCAGTACTTC. Translation gives CASSSRGPGWETQYF. The rearrangement links TRBV6-5 to TRBJ2-5; D call uncertain. Germline CDR1 is MNHEY and CDR2 is SVGAGI. This CDR3 is 15 amino acids long. V lost 4 bases to trimming and J lost 5 bases, with 17 bases between them.

V usage is TRBV18 and J usage is TRBJ2-5; TRBD2 aligns across 13 bases. The J segment lost 5 bases and the V segment lost 6 bases, leaving 6 bases of the junction unmatched. This CDR3 spans 15 amino acids. The germline V gene encodes CDR1 KGHSH and CDR2 LQKENI. The DNA of the CDR3 is TGTGCCAGCTCCCAGGGACTAGCGGGGACGGAGACCCAGTACTTC. Its translation is CASSQGLAGTETQYF.

V and J are TRBV4-1 and TRBJ2-2; 8 nucleotides match TRBD2. CDR1 and CDR2 from the germline V gene are MGHRA and YSYEKL. After removal of 1 base from V and 0 bases from J, the junction contained 4 bases not matched to a gene. The CDR3 has 17 residues. The CDR3 sequence: CASSQGAAGANTGELFF. Written as DNA, the CDR3 is TGCGCCAGCAGCCAAGGGGCAGCGGGAGCGAACACCGGGGAGCTGTTTTTT.

V gene TRBV7-6 combines with J gene TRBJ2-7, with D maybe TRBD1 (6 bases). The CDR3 runs 15 residues. Per germline, CDR1 SGHVS and CDR2 FNYEAQ. Trimming stripped 0 bases from V and 4 bases from J, with 13 bases between. The CDR3 DNA is TGTGCCAGCAGCTTAGCCAAAGACAGGTTTTACGAGCAGTACTTC. Encoded protein: CASSLAKDRFYEQYF.

The rearrangement uses TRBV7-9 and TRBJ1-1, with D possibly being TRBD1 (5 bases). The CDR3 loop spans 14 amino acids. Germline CDR1 reads SEHNR; CDR2 reads FQNEAQ (reference sequence). V was pared by 3 bases and J by 5 bases, with 13 bases between. CDR3 protein: CASSFAGVGTEAFF. In DNA, the CDR3 is TGTGCCAGCAGCTTCGCGGGGGTTGGGACTGAAGCTTTCTTT.

This clone was picked up one time. CDR3 DNA: TGCAGCGTTGGCAGAGCCTACGAGCAGTACTTC. This codes for CSVGRAYEQYF. The genes are TRBV29-1 and TRBJ2-7; D call uncertain. The V gene lost 4 bases and the J gene lost 2 bases, with 6 bases spanning the gap. There are 11 residues in the CDR3. The V gene's germline CDR1 is SQVTM and CDR2 ANQGSEA.

This clone appeared a few times. J is TRBJ2-7 and V is TRBV19; perhaps TRBD2 as D (6 bases). The CDR3 has 14 amino acids. V was pared by 1 base and J by 7 bases, with 14 bases between. Germline loops: CDR1 LNHDA, CDR2 SQIVND (reference sequence). The CDR3 here is CASSIAPGVGEQYF. The CDR3 coding sequence is TGTGCCAGTAGTATAGCTCCGGGAGTGGGAGAGCAGTACTTC. The full variable domain, completed using reference TRBV19 and TRBJ2-7, is DGGITQSPKYLFRKEGQNVTLSCEQNLNHDAMYWYRQDPGQGLRLIYYSQIVNDFQKGDIAEGYSVSREKKESFPLTVTSAQKNPTAFYLCASSIAPGVGEQYFGPGTRLTVT.